This T cell receptor (beta chain) was sequenced during a study of blood T cell repertoires in COVID-19 (TCRdb year 2020). For context, the study as a whole: The collaborator samples originated in the United States, Italy and Spain and spanned the acute and convalescent phases of COVID-19. Samples were obtained from the ongoing ImmuneRACE study (first 160 participants) and from 1,254 subjects provided by 6 global collaborators. A de-identified subject ID, COVID-19 status, age in years and sex were almost always included in the sample metadata. A freely available public database, intended as a resource for researchers studying the immune response to SARS-CoV-2, is where the repertoires were released. Where available, HLA class I and class II types were taken from metadata supplied by the sample provider and were not determined by assay-based typing. Deeply sampled blood TCRbeta repertoires from subjects exposed to, actively infected with, or recovered from COVID-19 were included in the dataset. The material from the prospective study consisted of cDNA or gDNA derived from T cells, B-cell-depleted T cells, or PBMCs. Here is what the overall study found, with its caveats: The amount of clinical and demographic metadata varied by source and participant and was provided uncurated.

The CDR3 sequence holds 14 residues, the cysteine and phenylalanine included. Just CDR3 DNA is preserved here, 42 bases in frame from base 1. Deletion took 5 bases off V and 1 base off J, with a span of 11 bases between the germline ends. CDR1 and CDR2 (LNHDA, SQIVND) derive from the germline V gene (reference sequence). TCRbeta CDR3 regions were amplified from genomic DNA by means of the immunoSEQ Assay, a bias-controlled multiplex PCR. Turning to the authors' computational methods: The number of nucleated cells in each sample was estimated by amplification of reference gene primers within the assay. To quantify the absolute abundance of each unique TCRbeta CDR3 rearrangement, sequence reads were collapsed and filtered. For each sample, productive Simpson clonality was calculated as the square root of Simpson's diversity index across productive rearrangements. The table was pulled from immuneACCESS by TCRdb, which kept in-frame rearrangements only. Such tables lose some clones; where checked, under half of the loss comes from unresolved V genes, and the rest has no known cause. Clone size and V and J calls were adopted from that table, with D and trimming inferred from the DNA. Within this sample are around 90,000 clones, with 85% to 95% of them counted one time only. Approximately 6% of the sample lies in the top ten.

About this clone itself: It lacks a known antigen. Base qualities are not at hand, and no much larger clone is one base apart.

Whole blood was collected in K2EDTA tubes by collaborating institutions according to the institutions' own protocols. Collaborator samples were shipped for TCRbeta analysis as frozen whole blood, isolated PBMCs, or DNA extracted from either sample type. The chain couples TRBV19 to TRBJ2-5, with TRBD1 as a weak D call on 5 bases. The clonotype was recovered from a woman aged 60 to 75 with active COVID-19. Material for sequencing was peripheral blood. For the CDR3, the sequence is CASSLGRIQETQYF. The DNA sequence reads TGTGCCAGTAGTCTGGGGCGGATCCAAGAGACCCAGTACTTC.